This TCR beta chain was sequenced during a study of vaccination and CD4 T cells after COVID-19. Study in general: Two doses of either BNT162b2 or mRNA-1273 vaccine were given to participants. At a median 72 days (range 14 to 241) after dose two, post-vaccine samples were obtained.

Treatment noted: roughly 10-day PBMC culture with coronavirus spike peptide pools or control peptides (ViraFEST assay). Details on this clonotype: What it recognizes is unknown.

An Oncomine TCR Beta short-read assay was used to sequence the DNA from cultured CD4+ T cells. Genomic DNA was taken out of cultured CD4+ T cells by extraction. From the PCR reads, TCRdb called clonotypes with MiXCR, one entry per CDR3 protein. The table includes fewer than 20,000 distinct CDR3 sequences, approximately 50% detected once. The specimen was cultured CD4+ T cells from blood, collected after SARS-CoV-2 vaccination. The clonotype was recovered from a human donor with COVID-19.

The CDR3 DNA reads TGTGCCAGCAGTTACTCTCGGTGGGGGAACACTGAAGCTTTCTTT. Protein product: CASSYSRWGNTEAFF. The V call is TRBV6-5, the J call TRBJ1-1; D is ambiguous. V lost 0 bases to trimming and J lost 1 base, with 9 bases between them. CDR1 and CDR2 from the germline V gene are MNHEY and SVGAGI. This CDR3 is built from 15 residues.